These 5 T cell receptor beta chains came from one sample sequenced in a study of T cell responses to AZD1222 COVID-19 vaccine. Sequencing was performed with immunoSEQ multiplex PCR; in TCRdb, only in-frame clones are kept and a portion is missing. The sample lists 140,000 to 150,000 clones, about 91% occurring once. The sequencing used peripheral blood, collected 28 days after the second AZD1222 dose. These receptors were obtained from an adult who received the AZD1222 COVID-19 vaccine.

This clone was seen once. The chain links TRBV4-2 to TRBJ2-5; D gene unclear. V was clipped by 0 bases and J by 2 bases, with 13 bases between them. CDR1 and CDR2 from the germline V gene are LGHNA and YNFKEQ. The CDR3 contains 16 residues. CDR3 protein: CASSQDGPGQQETQYF. The CDR3 DNA follows: TGTGCCAGCAGCCAAGATGGTCCGGGCCAACAAGAGACCCAGTACTTC.

V is TRBV25-1 and J is TRBJ2-7, with a tentative D call TRBD2 (7 bases). Looked up from germline, CDR1 is MGHDK and CDR2 is SYGVNS. The CDR3 runs 14 residues. V gave up 2 bases and J gave up 6 bases, with 14 bases separating them. CDR3 amino acids: CASSENPRGGEQYF. In DNA form, the CDR3 reads TGTGCCAGCAGTGAAAATCCAAGGGGGGGCGAGCAGTACTTC.

The CDR3 spells CASSLQGFSTDTQYF. Here the CDR3 DNA reads TGTGCCAGCAGCCTCCAGGGGTTTAGCACAGATACGCAGTATTTT. The gene calls are TRBV7-7 and TRBJ2-3; D may be TRBD1 (6 bases). The CDR3 extends over 15 amino acids. V was shortened by 5 bases and J by 0 bases, with 12 bases between the two germline ends. The germline gives CDR1 SSHAT, CDR2 FNYEAQ (reference sequence).

The rearrangement uses TRBV5-1 and TRBJ2-5; 13 bases align to TRBD2. With V trimmed by 2 bases and J by 5 bases, 6 bases remained unmatched. CDR1 is SGHRS, CDR2 YFSETQ, per germline. The CDR3 runs to 16 residues. CDR3 in DNA: TGCGCCAGCAGCTTAGGACTAGCGGGAGCAGGTGAGACCCAGTACTTC. Its translation: CASSLGLAGAGETQYF.

This chain joins TRBV6-6 and TRBJ1-1, with TRBD1 as a possible D gene (5 bases). This CDR3 has 12 residues. CDR1 MNHNY and CDR2 SVGAGI come from the germline V gene (reference sequence). V lost 10 bases and J 5 bases, leaving 14 bases between the germline ends. Here the CDR3 DNA reads TGTGCCACCTTACCAGACAGAACTGAAGCTTTCTTT. Residues: CATLPDRTEAFF.